The 27 T cell receptor beta chains below all came from one sample that was sequenced in a study of T-cell memory formation after mild COVID-19. TCRdb reprocessed the 5' RACE reads via MiXCR and lists one record per CDR3 protein. The table shows 450,000 or so distinct CDR3 sequences, with over 15% occurring only once. What was sequenced was PBMCs or a T cell subset sorted from them (not recorded which). These TCRs come from an adult woman who had mild COVID-19 (a few samples of this study predate the infection). Cell type and time point are not known.

The J gene is TRBJ1-1, the V gene TRBV6-2 or TRBV6-3, with D possibly matching TRBD1 (5 bases). The CDR3 sequence is 17 residues long. Germline V gene lookup returns CDR1 MNHEY and CDR2 SVGEGT. Trimming shortened V by 0 bases and J by 5 bases, and 19 bases separated the two germline ends. CDR3 DNA sequence: TGTGCCAGCAGTTACTCTAAGTCGTCCCCCTGGACAACTGAAGCTTTCTTT. Protein: CASSYSKSSPWTTEAFF.

This sequence joins TRBV7-3 and TRBJ2-3; no reliable D call. V was clipped by 0 bases and J by 5 bases, with 6 bases between them. This CDR3 contains 13 residues. The V gene's germline CDR1 is SGHTA and CDR2 FQGTGA. The DNA of the CDR3 is TGTGCCAGCAGCTTAACGTATCGAGATACGCAGTATTTT. This sequence encodes CASSLTYRDTQYF.

This clonotype was counted a single time. The chain joins TRBV20-1 to TRBJ2-1; 7 nucleotides align to TRBD2. This CDR3 is 16 amino acids long. The germline CDR1 and CDR2 sequences are DFQATT and SNEGSKA (reference sequence). Trimming at V came to 6 bases and at J to 1 base, leaving 12 bases not matched to a gene. The CDR3 reads CSARSGGITSYNEQFF. The CDR3 DNA follows: TGCAGTGCCAGATCCGGGGGGATTACATCCTACAATGAGCAGTTCTTC.

The chain couples TRBV29-1 to TRBJ2-5; 9 bases align to TRBD2. This CDR3 region has 17 residues. V gave up 0 bases and J gave up 0 bases; unmatched junction bases: 8. Per germline, CDR1 SQVTM and CDR2 ANQGSEA. The CDR3 is CSVEDPWREGDQETQYF. The CDR3 nucleotides are TGCAGCGTTGAAGACCCTTGGCGGGAGGGTGACCAAGAGACCCAGTACTTC.

This clonotype has only a few counts. V and J are TRBV7-8 and TRBJ1-2; a weak D match, TRBD1 (5 bases). V dropped 5 bases and J dropped 2 bases, with 15 bases sitting between them. CDR3 length equals 15 residues. CDR1 and CDR2 from the germline V gene are SGHVS and FQNEAQ. The CDR3 loop is CASSARDSVNYGYTF. CDR3 bases: TGTGCCAGCAGCGCCCGGGACTCAGTGAACTATGGCTACACCTTC.

A note on this clonotype: One end of the junction fails to match germline, which may point to a read error. This rearrangement joins TRBV29-1 to TRBJ2-3; D might be TRBD2 (6 bases). Germline V gene lookup returns CDR1 SQVTM and CDR2 ANQGSEA. CDR3 length equals 14 residues. The CDR3 reads CSVEGAGNTDTQYF. The CDR3 DNA reads as TGCAGCGTCGAAGGGGCGGGGAACACAGATACGCAGTATTTT.

V usage is TRBV29-1 and J usage is TRBJ2-2; no definite D call. The CDR3 contains 11 residues. V shed 6 bases and J shed 0 bases, with 2 bases lying between them. Germline assignment: CDR1 SQVTM and CDR2 ANQGSEA. CDR3 in amino acids: CSVTNTGELFF. DNA of the CDR3: TGCAGCGTAACGAACACCGGGGAGCTGTTTTTT.

This clonotype was counted only a few times. The gene calls are TRBV7-2 and TRBJ2-1; TRBD2 might be the D (5 bases). V lost 1 base and J lost 2, with 9 bases in between. Germline V gives CDR1 SGHTA, CDR2 FQGNSA. The CDR3 runs 15 residues. CDR3 in amino acids: CASSLGDSAYNEQFF. DNA for the CDR3: TGTGCCAGCAGCTTAGGAGATAGCGCCTACAATGAGCAGTTCTTC.

This clonotype was found a few times. J is TRBJ1-2 and V is TRBV5-1; D might be TRBD1 (5 bases). Germline CDR1 SGHRS, CDR2 YFSETQ. The CDR3 length is 13 residues. V lost 2 bases and J 6 bases, leaving 11 bases between the germline ends. In DNA form, the CDR3 reads TGCGCCAGCAGCTTCGGCAGGGTAGATGGCTACACCTTC. It yields the protein CASSFGRVDGYTF. The variable domain in full, with the rest retrieved from reference TRBV5-1 and TRBJ1-2, is KAGVTQTPRYLIKTRGQQVTLSCSPISGHRSVSWYQQTPGQGLQFLFEYFSETQRNKGNFPGRFSGRQFSNSRSEMNVSTLELGDSALYLCASSFGRVDGYTFGSGTRLTVV.

The chain uses TRBV4-1 and TRBJ1-1; D gene ambiguous. V was shortened by 2 bases and J by 0 bases, with 7 bases between the two germline ends. The germline gives CDR1 MGHRA, CDR2 YSYEKL. The CDR3 runs 14 residues. This CDR3 reads CASSQHGLNTEAFF. The CDR3 DNA is TGCGCCAGCAGCCAACACGGGTTGAACACTGAAGCTTTCTTT.

This clonotype came up a few times. CDR3: CASSPGQFNYGYTF. The CDR3 DNA follows: TGTGCCAGCAGTCCCGGACAGTTTAACTATGGCTACACCTTC. This chain links TRBV12-3 or TRBV12-4 with TRBJ1-2; possible D gene TRBD1, 6 bases. The CDR3 is 14 residues long. V was pared by 5 bases and J by 1 base, with 11 bases between.

CDR3 sequence (DNA): TGTGCCAGCAGTGAAGGTGACGACTATGGCTACACCTTC. Protein product: CASSEGDDYGYTF. The chain links TRBV2 to TRBJ1-2; no reliable D call. CDR3 size: 13 residues. Trimming shortened V by 1 base and J by 3 bases, and 6 bases separated the two germline ends. Germline assignment: CDR1 SNHLY and CDR2 FYNNEI.

This clonotype was detected only a few times. V is TRBV18 and J is TRBJ1-2, with D perhaps matching TRBD1 (5 bases). The V and J ends lost 2 bases and 2 bases respectively, with 9 bases between them. This CDR3 comprises 14 residues. Germline CDR1 and CDR2: KGHSH and LQKENI. The CDR3 nucleotides are TGTGCCAGCTCACCAGACAGCTTAAACTATGGCTACACCTTC. Its translation: CASSPDSLNYGYTF.

The chain recombines TRBV6-6 with TRBJ2-5, with 8 bases identical to TRBD1. V was clipped by 2 bases and J by 2 bases; unmatched bases: 4. The germline CDR1 and CDR2 sequences are MNHNY and SVGAGI (reference sequence). The CDR3 extends over 15 amino acids. The CDR3 sequence is CASSYPGTGQETQYF. The DNA for the CDR3 is TGTGCCAGCAGTTACCCCGGGACAGGACAAGAGACCCAGTACTTC.

V usage is TRBV6-1 and J usage is TRBJ1-2; maybe TRBD1 (6 bases). This CDR3 region has 13 residues. The germline gives CDR1 MNHNS, CDR2 SASEGT. Trimming removed 1 base from V and 6 bases from J, with 9 bases in between. The CDR3 loop reads CASSEGQADGYTF. The DNA of the CDR3 is TGTGCCAGCAGTGAAGGACAGGCCGATGGCTACACCTTC.

This rearrangement joins TRBV11-2 to TRBJ2-2; the D is unclear. The CDR3 contains 13 residues. Germline CDR1 reads SGHAT; CDR2 reads FQNNGV. The germline V and J ends were trimmed by 0 bases and 6 bases, with 5 bases remaining between them. CDR3 nucleotides: TGTGCCAGCAGCTTAGACGGGCCCGGGGAGCTGTTTTTT. This gives the protein CASSLDGPGELFF.

V is TRBV12-3 or TRBV12-4 and J is TRBJ1-1; D is uncertain. The V end was cut by 5 bases, the J end by 8 bases, with 12 bases between. This CDR3 region has 12 residues. CDR3 DNA sequence: TGTGCCAGCAGTCCAGAAACAGACGAAGCTTTCTTT. This encodes CASSPETDEAFF.

This clonotype occurred a few times. The chain couples TRBV24-1 to TRBJ2-3; D possibly corresponds to TRBD1 (6 bases). Germline assignment: CDR1 KGHDR and CDR2 SFDVKD. V was trimmed by 4 bases and J by 1 base, leaving 14 bases between them. The CDR3 contains 16 residues. The CDR3 sequence: CATSDTVRGGTDTQYF. CDR3 nucleotide sequence: TGTGCCACCAGTGACACGGTCAGGGGAGGCACAGATACGCAGTATTTT.

J is TRBJ2-1 and V is TRBV6-2 or TRBV6-3; D is perhaps TRBD1 (6 bases). Trimming cost V 8 bases and J 8 bases, with 22 bases left between them. Germline V gene data show CDR1 as MNHEY and CDR2 as SVGEGT. There are 15 residues in the CDR3. The CDR3 bases are TGTGCCAGCGGACCTCCCAGACTTGGGGGCGATGAGCAGTTCTTC. It is translated as CASGPPRLGGDEQFF.

The rearrangement links TRBV6-2 or TRBV6-3 to TRBJ1-4; D possibly corresponds to TRBD1 (5 bases). Germline values: CDR1 MNHEY, CDR2 SVGEGT. V was trimmed by 8 bases and J by 0 bases, leaving 7 bases between them. There are 13 residues in the CDR3. The CDR3 sequence is CASGTSTNEKLFF. The CDR3 DNA follows: TGTGCCAGCGGGACGTCAACTAATGAAAAACTGTTTTTT.

This clonotype turned up a few times. The junction shows a germline mismatch at one end, possibly a read error. The rearrangement links TRBV12-3 or TRBV12-4 to TRBJ2-7; 8 nucleotides align to TRBD2. There are 13 residues in the CDR3. The CDR3 reads CASSLALRTSRVF. The CDR3 coding sequence is TGTGCCAGCAGTTTAGCCCTAAGGACTAGCAGGGTCTTC.

The gene calls are TRBV10-3 and TRBJ2-3; D is unclear. V lost 0 bases and J lost 1, with 11 bases in between. Germline CDR1 reads ENHRY; CDR2 reads SYGVKD. The length of the CDR3 is 16 residues. The CDR3 is CAISESTPDGTDTQYF. CDR3 DNA: TGTGCCATCAGTGAGTCCACCCCGGATGGCACAGATACGCAGTATTTT.

This clonotype was picked up many times. The V gene is TRBV18, the J gene TRBJ1-1; D is undetermined. V dropped 6 bases and J dropped 1 base, with 12 bases sitting between them. The CDR3 has 14 amino acids. Germline V lookup: CDR1 KGHSH, CDR2 LQKENI. This chain's CDR3 is CASSPMDGNTEAFF. CDR3 DNA sequence: TGTGCCAGCTCCCCTATGGACGGGAACACTGAAGCTTTCTTT.

The chain recombines TRBV3-1 with TRBJ2-2; the match to TRBD2 covers 12 bases. V shed 5 bases, J shed 2 bases, and the junction held 9 bases outside the gene matches. Germline-derived CDR1 and CDR2 are LGHDT and YNNKEL (reference sequence). The CDR3 extends over 18 amino acids. The CDR3 loop reads CASSFPTSGGPNTGELFF. The DNA of the CDR3 is TGTGCCAGCAGCTTCCCGACTAGCGGGGGACCCAACACCGGGGAGCTGTTTTTT.

This clonotype has more than one count but fewer than ten. The chain has TRBV20-1 and TRBJ2-5, with D perhaps matching TRBD1 (5 bases). The CDR3 length is 17 residues. Trimming pared 0 bases from V and 2 bases from J, leaving 19 bases between. Germline V gene sequence: CDR1 DFQATT, CDR2 SNEGSKA (reference sequence). This chain's CDR3 is CSARDRAGSYKQETQYF. In DNA, the CDR3 is TGCAGTGCTAGAGATCGGGCAGGGTCTTACAAGCAAGAGACCCAGTACTTC.

The chain links TRBV7-3 to TRBJ1-1; D remains ambiguous. Germline V gene data show CDR1 as SGHTA and CDR2 as FQGTGA. V gave up 2 bases and J gave up 4 bases, with 11 bases separating them. The CDR3 length is 14 residues. The CDR3: CASSLSKQTTEAFF. In DNA form, the CDR3 reads TGTGCCAGCAGCTTATCTAAACAGACCACTGAAGCTTTCTTT.

The CDR3 loop is CASSVDPSVNYNEQFF. DNA of the CDR3: TGTGCCAGCAGCGTTGACCCCAGCGTTAACTACAATGAGCAGTTCTTC. The rearrangement links TRBV9 to TRBJ2-1, with unresolved D. With 2 bases removed from V and 3 bases from J, the gap between germline ends came to 15 bases. This CDR3 comprises 16 residues. Germline CDR1 reads SGDLS; CDR2 reads YYNGEE.